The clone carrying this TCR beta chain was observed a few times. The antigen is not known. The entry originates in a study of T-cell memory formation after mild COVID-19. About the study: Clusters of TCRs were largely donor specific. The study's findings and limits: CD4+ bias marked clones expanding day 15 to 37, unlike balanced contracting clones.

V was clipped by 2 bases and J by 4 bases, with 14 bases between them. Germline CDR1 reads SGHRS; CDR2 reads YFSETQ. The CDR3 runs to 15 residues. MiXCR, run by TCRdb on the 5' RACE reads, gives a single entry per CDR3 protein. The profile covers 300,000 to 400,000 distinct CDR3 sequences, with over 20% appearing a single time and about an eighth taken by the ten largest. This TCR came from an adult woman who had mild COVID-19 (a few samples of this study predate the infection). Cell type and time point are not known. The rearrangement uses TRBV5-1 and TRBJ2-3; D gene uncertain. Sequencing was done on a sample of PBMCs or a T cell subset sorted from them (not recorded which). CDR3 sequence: CASSLTSGFADTQYF. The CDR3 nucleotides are TGCGCCAGCAGCTTAACATCCGGGTTCGCAGATACGCAGTATTTT.